The sequence of this TCR beta chain was determined in a study of blood T cells in healthy people across ages. A J-beta primer mix and a sample-barcoded 5' primer were used in a second PCR of roughly 7 to 12 cycles. TCRdb passed the 5' RACE reads through MiXCR, listing each CDR3 protein once. The data hold roughly 680,000 distinct CDR3 sequences, with approximately 21% observed a single time. The CDR3 covers 16 residues. Per the germline V gene, CDR1 is ENHRY and CDR2 is SYGVKD. Trimming removed 4 bases at V and 3 bases at J, with 18 bases between. This clonotype was seen more than once but under ten times.

V usage is TRBV10-3 and J usage is TRBJ2-5; possible D gene TRBD1, 6 bases. This clonotype was obtained from a man in his 70s in good health. The sequencing input was blood. CDR3 in amino acids: CAISARGPRDKETQYF. CDR3 DNA sequence: TGTGCCATCAGTGCCAGGGGCCCTAGGGACAAAGAGACCCAGTACTTC.